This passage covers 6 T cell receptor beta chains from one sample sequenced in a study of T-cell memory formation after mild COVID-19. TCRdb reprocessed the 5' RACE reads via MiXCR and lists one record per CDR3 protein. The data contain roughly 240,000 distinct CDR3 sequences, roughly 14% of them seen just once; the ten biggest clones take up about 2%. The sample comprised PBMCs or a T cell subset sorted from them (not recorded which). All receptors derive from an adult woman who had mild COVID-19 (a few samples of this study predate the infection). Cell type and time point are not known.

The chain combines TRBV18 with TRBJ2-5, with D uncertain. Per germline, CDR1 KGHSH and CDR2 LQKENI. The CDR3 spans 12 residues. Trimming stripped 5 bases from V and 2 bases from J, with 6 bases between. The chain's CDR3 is CASSAKQETQYF. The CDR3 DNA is TGTGCCAGCTCAGCTAAACAAGAGACCCAGTACTTC.

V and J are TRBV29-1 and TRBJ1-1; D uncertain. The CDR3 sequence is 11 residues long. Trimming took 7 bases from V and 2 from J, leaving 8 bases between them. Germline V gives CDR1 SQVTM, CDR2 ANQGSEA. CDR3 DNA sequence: TGCAGCGCCACAGTAAACACTGAAGCTTTCTTT. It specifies CSATVNTEAFF.

The CDR3 sequence is CASNPGGVVNEQFF. The CDR3 region has the DNA TGCGCCAGCAACCCTGGGGGGGTAGTCAATGAGCAGTTCTTC. V is TRBV5-1 and J is TRBJ2-1; TRBD2 matches at 7 bases. The germline gives CDR1 SGHRS, CDR2 YFSETQ. CDR3 length: 14 residues. The trim removed 6 bases at V and 6 bases at J, leaving 9 bases unmatched.

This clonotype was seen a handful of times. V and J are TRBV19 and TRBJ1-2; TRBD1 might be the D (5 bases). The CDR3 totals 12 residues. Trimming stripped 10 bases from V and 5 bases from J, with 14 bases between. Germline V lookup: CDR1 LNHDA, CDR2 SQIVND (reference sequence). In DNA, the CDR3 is TGTGCCACCACCGCCCAGGGATATGGCTACACCTTC. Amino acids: CATTAQGYGYTF. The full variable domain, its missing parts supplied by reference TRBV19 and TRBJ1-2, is DGGITQSPKYLFRKEGQNVTLSCEQNLNHDAMYWYRQDPGQGLRLIYYSQIVNDFQKGDIAEGYSVSREKKESFPLTVTSAQKNPTAFYLCATTAQGYGYTFGSGTRLTVV.

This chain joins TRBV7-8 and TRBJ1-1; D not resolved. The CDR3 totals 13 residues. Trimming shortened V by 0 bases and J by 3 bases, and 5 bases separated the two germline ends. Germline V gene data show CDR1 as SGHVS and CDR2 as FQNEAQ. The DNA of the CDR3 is TGTGCCAGCAGCTTAGCTCCGTACACTGAAGCTTTCTTT. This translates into CASSLAPYTEAFF.

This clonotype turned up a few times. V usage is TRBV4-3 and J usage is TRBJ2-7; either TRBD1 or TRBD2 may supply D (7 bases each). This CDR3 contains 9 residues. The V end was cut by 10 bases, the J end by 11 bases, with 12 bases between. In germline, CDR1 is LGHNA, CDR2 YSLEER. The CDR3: CAIAGGEYF. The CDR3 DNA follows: TGCGCCATCGCAGGGGGGGAGTACTTC.